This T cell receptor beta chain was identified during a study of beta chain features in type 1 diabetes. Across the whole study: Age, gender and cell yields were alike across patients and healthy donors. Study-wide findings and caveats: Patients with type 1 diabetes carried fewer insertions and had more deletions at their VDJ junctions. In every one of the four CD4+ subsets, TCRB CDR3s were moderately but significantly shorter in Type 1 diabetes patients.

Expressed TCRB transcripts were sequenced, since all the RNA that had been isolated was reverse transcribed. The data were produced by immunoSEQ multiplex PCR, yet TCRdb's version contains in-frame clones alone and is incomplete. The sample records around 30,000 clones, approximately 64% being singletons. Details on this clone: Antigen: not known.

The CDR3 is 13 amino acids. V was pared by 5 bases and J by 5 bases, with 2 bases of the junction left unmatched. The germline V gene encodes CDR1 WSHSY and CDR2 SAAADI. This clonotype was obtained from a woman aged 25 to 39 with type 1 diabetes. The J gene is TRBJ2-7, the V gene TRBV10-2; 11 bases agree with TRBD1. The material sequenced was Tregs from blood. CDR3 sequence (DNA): TGCGCCAGCAGTAGGACAGGGGGCCACGAGCAGTACTTC. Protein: CASSRTGGHEQYF.